The text below deals with one T cell receptor (beta chain). What it recognizes is unknown. Per germline, CDR1 SGHVS and CDR2 FQNEAQ. The CDR3 totals 16 residues. V trimming: 5 bases; J trimming: 2 bases; junction bases outside the gene matches: 10. The data belong to a study of shared clonotypes between healthy human individuals. Study as a whole: Contributing individuals were two females and three males aged 18 to 49. CD4 naive and memory got three plates each, CD8 naive two, CD8 memory one.

All the donors were Caucasian adults who lived in Nashville, Tennessee. The repertoire was sequenced with immunoSEQ multiplex PCR; TCRdb's copy has only in-frame clones and lacks some. The sample lists more than 2,000,000 clones; just over 90% were seen once. Whole-study findings and limits: Some naive CD4 clonotypes, roughly 5%, turned up in common across several donors.

Sequencing was carried out using naive CD4+ T cells from PBMCs. The subset: CD45RA+ positively selected. This chain links TRBV7-8 with TRBJ2-5; 8 bases line up with TRBD1. The sequence came from a man younger than 35 in good health. Some clones in this sample may be carry-over from other donors' samples. CDR3 region: CASSPRTGRLQETQYF. DNA of the CDR3: TGTGCCAGCAGCCCGCGGACAGGGCGACTTCAAGAGACCCAGTACTTC.